Given below is one TCR beta chain in context. A read error may be the cause here, since a much bigger clone is one base away. The sample comes from a study of glioma-infiltrating T cells. TCR alpha and beta CDR3 regions were amplified from RNA using iRepertoire nested multiplex PCR. TCRdb re-called the multiplex PCR reads with MiXCR, one entry per CDR3 protein. The sample lists about 99,000 distinct CDR3 sequences; around 28% were seen once. The CDR3 totals 14 residues. V was trimmed by 5 bases and J by 4 bases, leaving 14 bases between them. From germline, CDR1 is MNHNS and CDR2 SASEGT. J is TRBJ1-1 and V is TRBV6-1, with D possibly being TRBD1 (5 bases). Sequenced material: glioma tissue, nonneoplastic brain tissue, or PBMCs (not recorded which). This receptor was taken from a human donor with low-grade glioma or glioblastoma, undergoing nonglioma brain surgery, or in good health (not recorded which). This chain's CDR3 is CASSLSRESTEAFF. The CDR3 nucleotides read TGTGCCAGCAGTTTAAGCAGGGAAAGCACTGAAGCTTTCTTT.